This note documents a single T cell receptor (beta chain) sequence. These data belong to a study of control samples from healthy donors and cancer patients. In germline, CDR1 is SGHNT, CDR2 YYREEE (reference sequence). The CDR3 spans 18 residues. Trimming left V 4 bases short and J 3 bases short, with 23 bases between. Repertoires were generated with immunoSEQ multiplex PCR, while TCRdb's copy carries only in-frame clones and drops some. The data hold around 110,000 clones, with around 90% observed a single time. This TCR was recovered from a woman in her seventies in good health. V gene TRBV5-4 combines with J gene TRBJ2-4, with a tentative D call TRBD2 (6 bases). Material: blood. As DNA, the CDR3 is TGTGCCAGCAGCCCAACTGGGGGGAAAGGGGTTGGCAAAAACATTCAGTACTTC. As protein: CASSPTGGKGVGKNIQYF.